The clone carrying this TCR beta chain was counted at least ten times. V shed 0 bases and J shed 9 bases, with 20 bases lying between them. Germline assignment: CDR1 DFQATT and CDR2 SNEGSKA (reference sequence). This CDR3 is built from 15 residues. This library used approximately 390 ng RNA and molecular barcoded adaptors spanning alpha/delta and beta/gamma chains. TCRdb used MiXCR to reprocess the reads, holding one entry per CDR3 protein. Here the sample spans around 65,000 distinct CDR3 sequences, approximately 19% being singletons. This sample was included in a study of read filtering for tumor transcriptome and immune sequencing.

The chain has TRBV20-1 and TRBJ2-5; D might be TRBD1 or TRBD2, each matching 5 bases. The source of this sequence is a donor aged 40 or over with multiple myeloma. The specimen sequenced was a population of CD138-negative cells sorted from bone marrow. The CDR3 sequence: CSARDSREILESQYF. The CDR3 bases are TGCAGTGCTAGAGATTCCAGGGAGATCCTCGAGTCCCAGTACTTC.